These 28 T cell receptor beta chains were all obtained from the same sample, sequenced in a study of shared T cell receptors in the human thymus. Libraries were prepared by immunoSEQ multiplex PCR; TCRdb keeps only in-frame clonotypes and omits some of them. The sample consists of 500,000 to 550,000 clones, 75% to 80% of them appearing once. A further study also used this sample, focusing on human thymus T cells.

Sequences were obtained from thymocytes. All receptors derive from a boy under three years old with a congenital heart defect.

The chain couples TRBV27 to TRBJ2-7; the match to TRBD2 covers 15 bases. CDR1 MNHEY and CDR2 SMNVEV come from the germline V gene (reference sequence). This CDR3 comprises 18 residues. J gave up 4 bases and V 7 bases, and 14 bases lay outside the gene matches. The CDR3 region is CASTMGLAGGSGTYEQYF. The DNA for the CDR3 is TGTGCCAGCACCATGGGACTAGCGGGAGGATCGGGGACATACGAGCAGTACTTC.

V gene TRBV30 combines with J gene TRBJ2-1, with 7 bases lining up with TRBD2. This CDR3 has 16 amino acids. Germline CDR1 and CDR2: GTSNPN and SVGIG (reference sequence). J was trimmed by 0 bases and V by 1 base; bases with no gene match: 6. CDR3 sequence: CAWSAPSGTSYNEQFF. CDR3 nucleotide sequence: TGTGCCTGGAGTGCTCCCAGCGGGACCTCCTACAATGAGCAGTTCTTC.

This sequence joins TRBV11-2 and TRBJ1-2; unclear D gene. Germline CDR1 and CDR2: SGHAT and FQNNGV. The CDR3 extends over 16 amino acids. With 5 bases removed from V and 2 bases from J, the gap between germline ends came to 18 bases. CDR3 bases: TGTGCCAGCAGCCCGACGGCGGGTCCTGGCAACTATGGCTACACCTTC. It codes for CASSPTAGPGNYGYTF. Together with reference TRBV11-2 and TRBJ1-2, the CDR3 gives the full variable domain: EAGVAQSPRYKIIEKRQSVAFWCNPISGHATLYWYQQILGQGPKLLIQFQNNGVVDDSQLPKDRFSAERLKGVDSTLKIQPAKLEDSAVYLCASSPTAGPGNYGYTFGSGTRLTVV.

V and J are TRBV30 and TRBJ2-7, with D perhaps matching TRBD1 (6 bases). The CDR3 loop spans 15 amino acids. Germline V gives CDR1 GTSNPN, CDR2 SVGIG (reference sequence). V was shortened by 1 base and J by 2 bases, with 15 bases between the two germline ends. The CDR3 protein is CAWSARDKGTYEQYF. CDR3 sequence (DNA): TGTGCCTGGAGTGCCCGGGACAAAGGGACCTACGAGCAGTACTTC.

The gene calls are TRBV6-5 and TRBJ2-1, with D possibly TRBD1 on 5 matching bases. This CDR3 is 14 amino acids long. Germline assignment: CDR1 MNHEY and CDR2 SVGAGI. The V gene lost 7 bases and the J gene lost 3 bases, with 13 bases spanning the gap. The CDR3 bases are TGTGCCAGCACACGGAAGGGGTTCTACAATGAGCAGTTCTTC. Translated: CASTRKGFYNEQFF.

The V and J genes are TRBV4-3 and TRBJ1-1, with 8 bases that match TRBD1. The CDR3 consists of 17 residues. Unmatched junction bases numbered 10, after V lost 1 base and J lost 3 bases. The germline CDR1 and CDR2 sequences are LGHNA and YSLEER. CDR3 residues: CASSQVRQGARDTEAFF. CDR3 bases: TGCGCCAGCAGCCAAGTCCGGCAGGGGGCGAGGGACACTGAAGCTTTCTTT.

This chain links TRBV12-5 with TRBJ2-3; TRBD2 agrees at 15 bases. This CDR3 comprises 17 residues. Per the germline V gene, CDR1 is LGHNT and CDR2 is FRNRAP. The V segment lost 1 base and the J segment 9 bases; nucleotides outside the gene matches: 8. The CDR3 loop reads CASGLGDGTSGRSTQYF. In nucleotides, the CDR3 is TGTGCTAGTGGTTTGGGCGACGGGACTAGCGGGAGGTCAACGCAGTATTTT.

The genes are TRBV9 and TRBJ2-7; maybe TRBD2 (6 bases). There are 16 residues in the CDR3. The V and J ends lost 4 bases and 0 bases respectively, with 17 bases between them. Germline V gene lookup returns CDR1 SGDLS and CDR2 YYNGEE. Here the CDR3 DNA reads TGTGCCAGCAGCCCCGGGGTGACTAGACACTCCTACGAGCAGTACTTC. Its translation: CASSPGVTRHSYEQYF.

The J gene is TRBJ1-3, the V gene TRBV6-5; D is unresolved. CDR1 is MNHEY, CDR2 SVGAGI, per germline. The CDR3 is made up of 13 amino acids. The ends were cut back, 7 bases at V and 0 bases at J, with 7 bases in the middle. CDR3 sequence reads: CASTRASGNTIYF. CDR3 nucleotides: TGTGCCAGCACGAGGGCCTCTGGAAACACCATATATTTT.

The V and J genes are TRBV14 and TRBJ2-7; 7 bases are a match to TRBD2. After removal of 4 bases from V and 6 bases from J, the junction contained 9 bases not matched to a gene. CDR3 size: 14 residues. Germline V gene data show CDR1 as SGHDN and CDR2 as FVKESK. The CDR3 loop is CASSREGLVGEQYF. CDR3 in DNA: TGTGCCAGCAGCCGGGAGGGCCTCGTGGGCGAGCAGTACTTC.

V gene TRBV4-3 combines with J gene TRBJ2-3, with D possibly TRBD2 on 6 matching bases. Trimming cost V 4 bases and J 2 bases, with 19 bases left between them. Germline V CDR1 and CDR2: LGHNA, YSLEER. The CDR3 extends over 17 amino acids. For the CDR3, the DNA is TGCGCCAGCAGCCCAAGAACTAGCATCCTATACACAGATACGCAGTATTTT. Its translation is CASSPRTSILYTDTQYF.

This clone has only a few counts. The rearrangement links TRBV29-1 to TRBJ2-3, with 8 bases identical to TRBD1. J was trimmed by 5 bases and V by 3 bases; bases with no gene match: 7. CDR1 and CDR2 (germline): SQVTM, ANQGSEA. The CDR3 has 14 residues. The CDR3, as DNA: TGCAGCGTTGATGGGCAGGGGGCGGGAGATACGCAGTATTTT. Amino acids: CSVDGQGAGDTQYF.

This clone appeared a few times. The rearrangement uses TRBV4-3 and TRBJ1-1; TRBD1 aligns across 8 bases. The CDR3 runs 20 residues. J lost 0 bases, V lost 0 bases, and 15 bases had no gene match. Germline V gene lookup returns CDR1 LGHNA and CDR2 YSLEER. This CDR3 is CASSQDEGGRTGSMNTEAFF. The CDR3 DNA reads as TGCGCCAGCAGCCAAGATGAGGGGGGTAGGACAGGGTCAATGAACACTGAAGCTTTCTTT.

This chain connects TRBV30 to TRBJ2-1; no firm D call. The CDR3 is 16 residues long. Trimming shortened V by 0 bases and J by 0 bases, and 12 bases separated the two germline ends. Looked up from germline, CDR1 is GTSNPN and CDR2 is SVGIG (reference sequence). The DNA for the CDR3 is TGTGCCTGGAGTGTACGTCTTTTTAGCTCCTACAATGAGCAGTTCTTC. Translated, it gives CAWSVRLFSSYNEQFF. Looking up the rest from reference TRBV30 and TRBJ2-1 gives the full variable domain: SQTIHQWPATLVQPVGSPLSLECTVEGTSNPNLYWYRQAAGRGLQLLFYSVGIGQISSEVPQNLSASRPQDRQFILSSKKLLLSDSGFYLCAWSVRLFSSYNEQFFGPGTRLTVL.

The CDR3 nucleotides are TGCGCCAGCAGCCACCGATTGGGACTAGCGGGGGACGAGGGGGCCTACAATGAGCAGTTCTTC. Translated, it gives CASSHRLGLAGDEGAYNEQFF. The V call is TRBV4-1, the J call TRBJ2-1; 14 bases align to TRBD2. The CDR3 has 21 amino acids. V was pared by 3 bases and J by 2 bases, with 15 bases of the junction left unmatched. Per the germline V gene, CDR1 is MGHRA and CDR2 is YSYEKL.

The chain couples TRBV21-1 to TRBJ1-1; TRBD1 is taken as the D call from the table, unchecked against the DNA. TRBV21-1 is annotated as a pseudogene. The CDR3 spans 18 residues. Here the CDR3 DNA reads TGTGCCAGCAGCAAAGCAGAGGAGCCGGGACAAGTAGACACTGAAGCTTTCTTT. It codes for CASSKAEEPGQVDTEAFF.

The chain carries TRBV27 and TRBJ1-2; 7 bases line up with TRBD1. CDR3 length: 15 amino acids. Trimming took 4 bases from V and 4 from J; bases not matched to a gene: 9. Germline V CDR1 and CDR2: MNHEY, SMNVEV (reference sequence). CDR3 protein: CASSSRQGGSYGYTF. CDR3 nucleotides: TGTGCCAGCAGTTCCAGACAGGGTGGGAGCTATGGCTACACCTTC.

The chain is built from TRBV15 and TRBJ1-1; D gene uncertain. The CDR3 runs to 18 residues. V shed 0 bases and J shed 0 bases, with 17 bases lying between them. From germline, CDR1 is LNHNV and CDR2 YYDKDF (reference sequence). The CDR3 protein is CATSRDEGGRVLNTEAFF. In DNA form, the CDR3 reads TGTGCCACCAGCAGAGATGAGGGTGGTCGAGTCCTGAACACTGAAGCTTTCTTT. Complete variable domain (other parts from reference TRBV15 and TRBJ1-1): DAMVIQNPRYQVTQFGKPVTLSCSQTLNHNVMYWYQQKSSQAPKLLFHYYDKDFNNEADTPDNFQSRRPNTSFCFLDIRSPGLGDTAMYLCATSRDEGGRVLNTEAFFGQGTRLTVV.

The chain links TRBV23-1 to TRBJ2-1; maybe TRBD2 (7 bases). TRBV23-1 is noted as an ORF with a role that remains uncertain. V dropped 2 bases and J dropped 5 bases, with 13 bases sitting between them. The CDR3 is made up of 15 amino acids. The CDR3 loop is CASSQRGGANNEQFF. The CDR3 DNA follows: TGCGCCAGCAGTCAAAGGGGGGGCGCGAACAATGAGCAGTTCTTC.

V gene TRBV2 combines with J gene TRBJ1-5; D is unclear. This CDR3 region has 13 residues. CDR1 and CDR2 (germline): SNHLY, FYNNEI. Trimming removed 10 bases at V and 5 bases at J, with 15 bases between. The CDR3 DNA follows: TGTGCCACCGGGGAGGAGGAGGATCAGCCCCAGCATTTT. This translates into CATGEEEDQPQHF.

The chain has TRBV29-1 and TRBJ2-3; tentative D call: TRBD1 (6 bases). This CDR3 is built from 14 residues. CDR1 and CDR2 from the germline V gene are SQVTM and ANQGSEA. In DNA, the CDR3 is TGCACCTTGAATGGGGGCTTGAGCACAGATACGCAGTATTTT. This gives the protein CTLNGGLSTDTQYF.

This chain's CDR3 is CAWRIRQGRETQYF. Written as DNA, the CDR3 is TGTGCCTGGAGGATCCGACAGGGGAGGGAGACCCAGTACTTC. The rearrangement uses TRBV30 and TRBJ2-5; 8 bases line up with TRBD1. V lost 3 bases and J lost 5; bases outside the gene matches: 8. The CDR3 consists of 14 residues. CDR1 and CDR2 from the germline V gene are GTSNPN and SVGIG (reference sequence).

The CDR3 sequence is CASSAALPGRTQYF. CDR3 coding DNA: TGCGCCAGCAGCGCGGCCTTACCCGGGAGGACCCAGTACTTC. V gene TRBV4-1 combines with J gene TRBJ2-5, with TRBD2 as a possible D gene (6 bases). CDR3 size: 14 residues. The V end lost 5 bases, the J end lost 7 bases, and 17 bases lay between the germline ends. Germline CDR1 reads MGHRA; CDR2 reads YSYEKL.

The chain uses TRBV20-1 and TRBJ2-7; weak D call: TRBD1 (6 bases). Germline V gene lookup returns CDR1 DFQATT and CDR2 SNEGSKA (reference sequence). The CDR3 length is 11 residues. Trimming left V 4 bases short and J 6 bases short, with 10 bases between. The chain's CDR3 is CSAMGAGEQYF. The CDR3 bases are TGCAGTGCTATGGGGGCAGGCGAGCAGTACTTC.

J is TRBJ1-1 and V is TRBV15, with a tentative D call TRBD1 (6 bases). Trimming cost V 0 bases and J 4 bases, with 27 bases left between them. CDR3 size: 20 residues. CDR1 LNHNV and CDR2 YYDKDF come from the germline V gene (reference sequence). CDR3 region: CATSRDLGWGGRKVGTEAFF. In DNA, the CDR3 is TGTGCCACCAGCAGAGATCTAGGATGGGGGGGGCGAAAAGTCGGCACTGAAGCTTTCTTT.

As DNA, the CDR3 is TGCGCCAGCAGCCCCGACAGGGAACCAGATACGCAGTATTTT. Its translation: CASSPDREPDTQYF. J is TRBJ2-3 and V is TRBV5-1; TRBD1 aligns across 7 bases. The CDR3 contains 14 residues. Germline CDR1 and CDR2: SGHRS and YFSETQ. V lost 4 bases and J lost 4; bases outside the gene matches: 6.

The V gene is TRBV28, the J gene TRBJ1-5, with D perhaps TRBD1 (5 bases). Trimming stripped 6 bases from V and 6 bases from J, with 15 bases between. The germline V gene has CDR1 MDHEN and CDR2 SYDVKM. The CDR3 has 14 amino acids. CDR3 region: CASRLGDGSQPQHF. Written as DNA, the CDR3 is TGTGCCAGCAGGCTGGGGGACGGGAGTCAGCCCCAGCATTTT.

The chain links TRBV7-5 to TRBJ1-1; TRBD1 is the table's D call and was not checked against the DNA. TRBV7-5 is reported as a pseudogene. The CDR3 loop spans 15 amino acids. The DNA for the CDR3 is TGTGTCAGAAGCTACTCAGACAGACAAATTGGTGAAGCTTTCTTT. Protein product: CVRSYSDRQIGEAFF.